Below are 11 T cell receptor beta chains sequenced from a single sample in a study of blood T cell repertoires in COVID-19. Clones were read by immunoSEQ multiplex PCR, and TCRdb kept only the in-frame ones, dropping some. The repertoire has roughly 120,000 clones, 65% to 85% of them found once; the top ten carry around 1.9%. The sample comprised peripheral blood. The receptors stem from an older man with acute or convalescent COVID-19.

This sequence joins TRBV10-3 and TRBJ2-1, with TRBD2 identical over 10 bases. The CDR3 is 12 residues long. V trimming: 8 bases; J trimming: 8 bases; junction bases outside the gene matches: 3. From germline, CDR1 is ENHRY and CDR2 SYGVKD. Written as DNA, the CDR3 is TGTGCCATCGCCGGGACTAGCGATGAGCAGTTCTTC. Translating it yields CAIAGTSDEQFF.

The CDR3 DNA reads TGTGCTAGTGGTTTGGTACAGAGCAGGGGGCTCGGTGGCTACACCTTC. Residues: CASGLVQSRGLGGYTF. This chain joins TRBV12-5 and TRBJ1-2; 8 nucleotides align to TRBD1. The trim removed 0 bases at V and 7 bases at J, leaving 10 bases unmatched. CDR1 and CDR2 from the germline V gene are LGHNT and FRNRAP. The CDR3 loop spans 16 amino acids.

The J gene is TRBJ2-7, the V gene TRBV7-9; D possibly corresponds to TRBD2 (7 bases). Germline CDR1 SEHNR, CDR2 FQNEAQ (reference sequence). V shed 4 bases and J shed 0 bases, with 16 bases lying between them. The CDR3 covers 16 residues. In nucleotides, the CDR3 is TGTGCCAGCAGCTCCCGAAAGGCGGGGGCCTCCTACGAGCAGTACTTC. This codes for CASSSRKAGASYEQYF. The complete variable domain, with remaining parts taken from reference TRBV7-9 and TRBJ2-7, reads DTGVSQNPRHKITKRGQNVTFRCDPISEHNRLYWYRQTLGQGPEFLTYFQNEAQLEKSRLLSDRFSAERPKGSFSTLEIQRTEQGDSAMYLCASSSRKAGASYEQYFGPGTRLTVT.

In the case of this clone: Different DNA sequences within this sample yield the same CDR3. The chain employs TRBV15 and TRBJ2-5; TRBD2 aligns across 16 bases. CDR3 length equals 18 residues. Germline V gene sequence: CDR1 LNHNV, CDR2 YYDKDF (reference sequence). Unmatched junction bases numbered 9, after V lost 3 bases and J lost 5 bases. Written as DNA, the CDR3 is TGTGCCACCAGCAGCGGGGGACTAGCGGGGGGGCGAGGCGAGACCCAGTACTTC. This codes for CATSSGGLAGGRGETQYF.

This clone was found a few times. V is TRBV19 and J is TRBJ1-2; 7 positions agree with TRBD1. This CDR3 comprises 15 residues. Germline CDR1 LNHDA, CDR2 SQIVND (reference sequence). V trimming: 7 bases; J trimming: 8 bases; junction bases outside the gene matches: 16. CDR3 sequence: CASTPGGQRTKGYTF. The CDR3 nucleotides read TGTGCCAGTACCCCTGGGGGACAGAGGACTAAGGGCTACACCTTC.

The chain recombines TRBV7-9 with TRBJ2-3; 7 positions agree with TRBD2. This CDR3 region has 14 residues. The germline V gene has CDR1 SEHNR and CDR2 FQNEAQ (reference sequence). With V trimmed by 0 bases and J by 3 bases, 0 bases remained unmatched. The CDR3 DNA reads TGTGCCAGCAGCTTAGCCGGGGGGACAGATACGCAGTATTTT. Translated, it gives CASSLAGGTDTQYF. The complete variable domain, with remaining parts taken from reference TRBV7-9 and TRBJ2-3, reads DTGVSQNPRHKITKRGQNVTFRCDPISEHNRLYWYRQTLGQGPEFLTYFQNEAQLEKSRLLSDRFSAERPKGSFSTLEIQRTEQGDSAMYLCASSLAGGTDTQYFGPGTRLTVL.

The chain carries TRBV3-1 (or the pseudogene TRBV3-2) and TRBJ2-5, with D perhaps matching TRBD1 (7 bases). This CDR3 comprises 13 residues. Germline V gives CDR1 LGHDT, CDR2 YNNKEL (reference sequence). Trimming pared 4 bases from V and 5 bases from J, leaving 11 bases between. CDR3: CASSPPGGETQYF. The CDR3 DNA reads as TGTGCCAGCAGCCCGCCAGGGGGGGAGACCCAGTACTTC.

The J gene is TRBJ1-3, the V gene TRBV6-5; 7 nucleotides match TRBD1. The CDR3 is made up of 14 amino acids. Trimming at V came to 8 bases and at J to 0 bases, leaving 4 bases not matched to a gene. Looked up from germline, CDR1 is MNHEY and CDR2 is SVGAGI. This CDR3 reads CASDGQVSGNTIYF. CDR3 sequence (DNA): TGTGCCAGCGATGGACAGGTCTCTGGAAACACCATATATTTT.

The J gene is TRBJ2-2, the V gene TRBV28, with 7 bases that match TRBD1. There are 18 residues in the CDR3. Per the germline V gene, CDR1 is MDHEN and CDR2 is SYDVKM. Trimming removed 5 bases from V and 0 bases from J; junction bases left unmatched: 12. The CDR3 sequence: CASSLVGTARSNTGELFF. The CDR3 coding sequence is TGTGCCAGCAGTCTAGTCGGGACAGCTCGTTCGAACACCGGGGAGCTGTTTTTT.

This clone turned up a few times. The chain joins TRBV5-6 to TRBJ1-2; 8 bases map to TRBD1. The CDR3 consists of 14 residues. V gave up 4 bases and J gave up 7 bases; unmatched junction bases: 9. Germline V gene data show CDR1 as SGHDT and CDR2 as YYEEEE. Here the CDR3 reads CASSRGQGATGYTF. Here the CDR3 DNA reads TGTGCCAGCAGCCGGGGGCAGGGGGCCACTGGCTACACCTTC.

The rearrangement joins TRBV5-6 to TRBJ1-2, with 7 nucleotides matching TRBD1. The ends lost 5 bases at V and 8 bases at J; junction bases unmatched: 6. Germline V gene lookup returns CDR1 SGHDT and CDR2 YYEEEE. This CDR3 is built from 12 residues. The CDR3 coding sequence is TGTGCCAGCAGGCGCAGGGGGAGCGGCTACACCTTC. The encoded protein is CASRRRGSGYTF.